What follows are 10 T cell receptor beta chains derived from one specimen sequenced in a study of beta chain features in type 1 diabetes. Expressed TCRB transcripts were sequenced, since all the RNA that had been isolated was reverse transcribed. Assay used: immunoSEQ multiplex PCR; TCRdb lists only in-frame clones, some missing. There are about 320,000 clones in the sample; roughly 15% occur only once, and roughly 6.7% lies in the top ten. Sequencing was done on a sample of central memory CD4+ T cells from blood. These TCRs come from a man aged 30 to 39 in good health.

The sample holds a few counts of this clone. The V call is TRBV6-1, the J call TRBJ1-3; the D is unclear. The length of the CDR3 is 14 residues. CDR1 MNHNS and CDR2 SASEGT come from the germline V gene. Trimming pared 6 bases from V and 0 bases from J, leaving 9 bases between. The CDR3 reads CASSAAVSGNTIYF. CDR3 in DNA: TGTGCCAGCAGCGCGGCAGTCTCTGGAAACACCATATATTTT.

This clone was recorded at least ten times. This chain uses TRBV5-1 with TRBJ2-2; D is possibly TRBD1 (6 bases). The CDR3 loop spans 15 amino acids. Germline assignment: CDR1 SGHRS and CDR2 YFSETQ. V dropped 4 bases and J dropped 0 bases, with 10 bases sitting between them. CDR3 loop: CASSPGTTNTGELFF. The CDR3 bases are TGCGCCAGCAGCCCAGGGACAACGAACACCGGGGAGCTGTTTTTT.

V gene TRBV5-1 combines with J gene TRBJ1-1; TRBD1 is a possible D gene (6 bases). Per germline, CDR1 SGHRS and CDR2 YFSETQ. Trimming took 0 bases from V and 4 from J, leaving 13 bases between them. This CDR3 comprises 15 residues. CDR3 sequence reads: CASSLEEIRGTEAFF. Here the CDR3 DNA reads TGCGCCAGCAGCTTGGAGGAGATCAGGGGCACTGAAGCTTTCTTT. Full variable domain (missing parts from reference TRBV5-1 and TRBJ1-1): KAGVTQTPRYLIKTRGQQVTLSCSPISGHRSVSWYQQTPGQGLQFLFEYFSETQRNKGNFPGRFSGRQFSNSRSEMNVSTLELGDSALYLCASSLEEIRGTEAFFGQGTRLTVV.

V gene TRBV18 combines with J gene TRBJ1-6, with a weak D call TRBD1 (5 bases). V lost 2 bases to trimming and J lost 7 bases, with 12 bases between them. CDR1 KGHSH and CDR2 LQKENI come from the germline V gene. The CDR3 sequence is 15 residues long. CDR3 amino acids: CASSPARVKNSPLHF. CDR3 bases: TGTGCCAGCTCACCAGCCAGGGTAAAGAATTCACCCCTCCACTTT.

The chain has TRBV11-2 and TRBJ2-1; tentative D call: TRBD1 (6 bases). V lost 0 bases and J 7 bases, leaving 19 bases between the germline ends. The CDR3 has 17 amino acids. Germline V CDR1 and CDR2: SGHAT, FQNNGV. CDR3 nucleotide sequence: TGTGCCAGCAGCTTAGATCAGCGCAGGGGTAGGTTTAATGAGCAGTTCTTC. This translates into CASSLDQRRGRFNEQFF. The whole variable domain, remainder taken from reference TRBV11-2 and TRBJ2-1, is EAGVAQSPRYKIIEKRQSVAFWCNPISGHATLYWYQQILGQGPKLLIQFQNNGVVDDSQLPKDRFSAERLKGVDSTLKIQPAKLEDSAVYLCASSLDQRRGRFNEQFFGPGTRLTVL.

This clone was seen a few times. The gene calls are TRBV7-2 and TRBJ2-7; D is undetermined. Germline V gene data show CDR1 as SGHTA and CDR2 as FQGNSA. V was shortened by 2 bases and J by 6 bases, with 11 bases between the two germline ends. CDR3 length: 13 amino acids. The CDR3 DNA follows: TGTGCCAGCAGCTTAAGTGTTGGGTCCGAGCAGTACTTC. It codes for CASSLSVGSEQYF.

In this sample, this clone turned up many times. The chain links TRBV5-4 to TRBJ1-5; maybe TRBD1 (6 bases). The germline gives CDR1 SGHNT, CDR2 YYREEE (reference sequence). Trimming removed 2 bases from V and 3 bases from J, with 9 bases in between. CDR3 length: 14 residues. The CDR3 sequence is CASSFQGNNQPQHF. The CDR3 nucleotides are TGTGCCAGCAGCTTTCAGGGGAACAATCAGCCCCAGCATTTT.

This sequence joins TRBV7-8 and TRBJ2-4; no definite D call. From germline, CDR1 is SGHVS and CDR2 FQNEAQ. Trimming removed 1 base from V and 0 bases from J, with 7 bases in between. The CDR3 is made up of 15 amino acids. CDR3 nucleotides: TGTGCCAGCAGCTTAGTCGGTTTAGCCAAAAACATTCAGTACTTC. This gives the protein CASSLVGLAKNIQYF.

This clone was observed a handful of times. CDR3 sequence (DNA): TGTGCCAGCAAAACAGGGGGCGGGGGGACGTACTTC. Protein sequence: CASKTGGGGTYF. This rearrangement joins TRBV27 to TRBJ2-7; weak D call: TRBD1 (9 bases). Between the trimmed V and J ends, which lost 7 bases and 12 bases, there was a span of 19 bases. The length of the CDR3 is 12 residues. CDR1 and CDR2 (germline): MNHEY, SMNVEV (reference sequence).

This chain uses TRBV6-5 with TRBJ2-7, with TRBD1 matching over 9 bases. V was clipped by 11 bases and J by 2 bases; unmatched bases: 7. Germline V gene data show CDR1 as MNHEY and CDR2 as SVGAGI. The CDR3 has 13 residues. CDR3 sequence reads: CAGTGTGTYEQYF. The CDR3 bases are TGTGCCGGAACCGGGACAGGGACCTACGAGCAGTACTTC.